This is a list of T cell receptor beta chains from one sample in a study of T cell responses to AZD1222 COVID-19 vaccine. Here immunoSEQ multiplex PCR was the method, and the copy in TCRdb shows in-frame clones only, minus some. The top ten clones hold 7.5% to 9.5% of a sample with about 150,000 clones, approximately 94% of them seen once. Sequencing used peripheral blood, obtained on day 0 of AZD1222 vaccination. The receptor set was obtained from an adult in good health. Each CDR3 is given with its conserved first and last residue. Each record gives: D gene, clone size, J gene, V gene, CDR3 length, CDR3 DNA, CDR3 protein. A D gene is named only where the DNA matches it firmly. Size is omitted from some rows. Given values are once, few, many or a class for expanded clones.

d_gene: TRBD2
abundance: -
j_gene: TRBJ2-1
v_gene: TRBV7-8
len: 15
CDR3nt: TGTGCCAGCGCCCGGGGGGGGTCATCCTACAATGAGCAGTTCTTC
CDR3aa: CASARGGSSYNEQFF

d_gene: -
abundance: -
j_gene: TRBJ2-6
v_gene: TRBV19
len: 17
CDR3nt: TGTGCCAGTACCCCGTGGACGACGGACTCTGGGGCCAACGTCCTGACTTTC
CDR3aa: CASTPWTTDSGANVLTF

d_gene: -
abundance: -
j_gene: TRBJ2-1
v_gene: TRBV2
len: 12
CDR3nt: TGTGCCAGCAGTGAAGAGGGGTGGGAGCAGTTCTTC
CDR3aa: CASSEEGWEQFF

d_gene: TRBD1
abundance: -
j_gene: TRBJ2-3
v_gene: TRBV7-9
len: 17
CDR3nt: TGTGCCAGCAGCCCTCCGGGACAGGGGGCCGCCACAGATACGCAGTATTTT
CDR3aa: CASSPPGQGAATDTQYF

d_gene: TRBD1
abundance: -
j_gene: TRBJ1-1
v_gene: TRBV19
len: 15
CDR3nt: TGTGCCAGTAGTTCCCAGGGACAGGGGGGGACTGAAGCTTTCTTT
CDR3aa: CASSSQGQGGTEAFF

d_gene: -
abundance: -
j_gene: TRBJ1-5
v_gene: TRBV4-1
len: 17
CDR3nt: TGCGCCAGCAGCCAAGACTCCAGCAGTTTAGGGAATCAGCCCCAGCATTTT
CDR3aa: CASSQDSSSLGNQPQHF

d_gene: -
abundance: -
j_gene: TRBJ1-2
v_gene: TRBV6-5
len: 13
CDR3nt: TGTGCCAGCCGTCCAGGAGGATTCTATGGCTACACCTTC
CDR3aa: CASRPGGFYGYTF

d_gene: -
abundance: -
j_gene: TRBJ1-2
v_gene: TRBV3-1/TRBV3-2
len: 15
CDR3nt: TGTGCCAGCAGCCCGCAGGATGAACGACGCTATGGCTACACCTTC
CDR3aa: CASSPQDERRYGYTF

d_gene: -
abundance: -
j_gene: TRBJ2-5
v_gene: TRBV7-9
len: 15
CDR3nt: TGTGCCAGCAGCTTAGGGACTACCCTATCTGTGACCCAGTACTTC
CDR3aa: CASSLGTTLSVTQYF

d_gene: -
abundance: -
j_gene: TRBJ1-2
v_gene: TRBV6-6
len: 14
CDR3nt: TGTGCCAGCAGTTACGGGACCCCCAACTATGGCTACACCTTC
CDR3aa: CASSYGTPNYGYTF

d_gene: -
abundance: -
j_gene: TRBJ2-7
v_gene: TRBV6-5
len: 15
CDR3nt: TGTGCCAGCAGTACACAACCCGGAGGGACGTTGGAGCAGTACTTC
CDR3aa: CASSTQPGGTLEQYF

d_gene: TRBD1
abundance: once
j_gene: TRBJ1-5
v_gene: TRBV7-2
len: 14
CDR3nt: TGTGCCAGCAATCCGGGACAGTCCTATCAGCCCCAGCATTTT
CDR3aa: CASNPGQSYQPQHF

d_gene: TRBD1
abundance: -
j_gene: TRBJ2-2
v_gene: TRBV11-3
len: 17
CDR3nt: TGTGCCAGCAGCTTGAGCAGGGACAGGGGGCTGGCCGGGGAGCTGTTTTTT
CDR3aa: CASSLSRDRGLAGELFF

d_gene: -
abundance: -
j_gene: TRBJ1-4
v_gene: TRBV28
len: 14
CDR3nt: TGTGCCAGCAGCGGGGTGTTCGCGGTAGAAAAACTGTTTTTT
CDR3aa: CASSGVFAVEKLFF

d_gene: TRBD1
abundance: once
j_gene: TRBJ1-2
v_gene: TRBV7-9
len: 12
CDR3nt: TGTGCCAGCAGCTCGAACAGGGGGCAAGGCCTCTTC
CDR3aa: CASSSNRGQGLF

d_gene: TRBD1
abundance: -
j_gene: TRBJ1-1
v_gene: TRBV24-1
len: 14
CDR3nt: TGTGCCACCAGTGATCCCAGGGGGGACACTGAAGCTTTCTTT
CDR3aa: CATSDPRGDTEAFF

d_gene: -
abundance: -
j_gene: TRBJ1-2
v_gene: TRBV30
len: 12
CDR3nt: TGTGCCTGGGAACAGCCCCTCTATGGCTACACCTTC
CDR3aa: CAWEQPLYGYTF

d_gene: TRBD1
abundance: -
j_gene: TRBJ1-6
v_gene: TRBV5-1
len: 13
CDR3nt: TGCGCCAGCAGGGGACAGGACAATTCACCCCTCCACTTT
CDR3aa: CASRGQDNSPLHF

d_gene: -
abundance: -
j_gene: TRBJ1-1
v_gene: TRBV9
len: 15
CDR3nt: TGTGCCAGCAGCGCATCCGTGGACAGAAACACTGAAGCTTTCTTT
CDR3aa: CASSASVDRNTEAFF

d_gene: TRBD1
abundance: -
j_gene: TRBJ1-4
v_gene: TRBV27
len: 17
CDR3nt: TGTGCCAGCAGCAACCGGGATTCGAGGGGGCGCCCTGAAAAACTGTTTTTT
CDR3aa: CASSNRDSRGRPEKLFF

d_gene: -
abundance: -
j_gene: TRBJ2-5
v_gene: TRBV5-6
len: 13
CDR3nt: TGTGCCAGCAGCTTAGGCGTAGGGGAGACCCAGTACTTC
CDR3aa: CASSLGVGETQYF

d_gene: -
abundance: -
j_gene: TRBJ1-2
v_gene: TRBV7-9
len: 16
CDR3nt: TGTGCCAGCAGCTTATTGGTGGGTGGCGGACCCTATGGCTACACCTTC
CDR3aa: CASSLLVGGGPYGYTF

d_gene: TRBD2
abundance: -
j_gene: TRBJ2-2
v_gene: TRBV29-1
len: 12
CDR3nt: TGCAGCGTTGAAAGGGACTACGGGGAGCTGTTTTTT
CDR3aa: CSVERDYGELFF

d_gene: -
abundance: -
j_gene: TRBJ2-7
v_gene: TRBV7-9
len: 14
CDR3nt: TGTGCCAGCAGCCAAAACAGGTTACCCTACGAGCAGTACTTC
CDR3aa: CASSQNRLPYEQYF

d_gene: TRBD1
abundance: -
j_gene: TRBJ1-2
v_gene: TRBV9
len: 15
CDR3nt: TGTGCCAGCAGCGTATGGGCAGGGGGCAGGTATGGCTACACCTTC
CDR3aa: CASSVWAGGRYGYTF

d_gene: -
abundance: -
j_gene: TRBJ1-2
v_gene: TRBV4-1
len: 16
CDR3nt: TGCGCCAGCAGCCAAGGTTTCGCCCGAGGTAACTATGGCTACACCTTC
CDR3aa: CASSQGFARGNYGYTF

d_gene: TRBD1
abundance: -
j_gene: TRBJ1-2
v_gene: TRBV5-4
len: 14
CDR3nt: TGTGCCAGCAGCCGTGAACAGGGGAAGGATGGCTACACCTTC
CDR3aa: CASSREQGKDGYTF

d_gene: TRBD1
abundance: -
j_gene: TRBJ1-1
v_gene: TRBV5-1
len: 14
CDR3nt: TGCGCCAGCAGCGTGGGACAGGGCCTCCCTGAAGCTTTCTTT
CDR3aa: CASSVGQGLPEAFF

d_gene: -
abundance: -
j_gene: TRBJ1-1
v_gene: TRBV10-3
len: 15
CDR3nt: TGTGCCGCCTCGACCTGGGACTTTCGGAACACTGAAGCTTTCTTT
CDR3aa: CAASTWDFRNTEAFF

d_gene: -
abundance: once
j_gene: TRBJ1-6
v_gene: TRBV7-8
len: 14
CDR3nt: TGTGCCAGCAGCTTAGACGGCCTAAATGGCCCCCTCCACTTT
CDR3aa: CASSLDGLNGPLHF

d_gene: -
abundance: -
j_gene: TRBJ1-2
v_gene: TRBV7-8
len: 15
CDR3nt: TGTGCCAGCAGCTTGAGGACAGCTGAAAGCTATGGCTACACCTTC
CDR3aa: CASSLRTAESYGYTF

d_gene: -
abundance: -
j_gene: TRBJ2-3
v_gene: TRBV12-5
len: 15
CDR3nt: TGTGCTAGTGGTTTGGTACTCCGGAACACAGATACGCAGTATTTT
CDR3aa: CASGLVLRNTDTQYF

d_gene: -
abundance: -
j_gene: TRBJ2-7
v_gene: TRBV10-3
len: 12
CDR3nt: TGTGCCATCAGTGATGGCGCGGGGGAGCAGTACTTC
CDR3aa: CAISDGAGEQYF

d_gene: -
abundance: -
j_gene: TRBJ1-2
v_gene: TRBV2
len: 13
CDR3nt: TGTGCCAGCACCCTGGACTTCCCTAATGGCTACACCTTC
CDR3aa: CASTLDFPNGYTF

d_gene: -
abundance: -
j_gene: TRBJ1-6
v_gene: TRBV7-9
len: 15
CDR3nt: TGTGCCAGCAGCTTAGCGATGGAGCAAGTCTCACCCCTCCACTTT
CDR3aa: CASSLAMEQVSPLHF

d_gene: -
abundance: once
j_gene: TRBJ1-1
v_gene: TRBV19
len: 11
CDR3nt: TGTGCCAGTAGTGGGACCCCGTGGGCTTTCTTT
CDR3aa: CASSGTPWAFF

d_gene: TRBD2
abundance: -
j_gene: TRBJ2-7
v_gene: TRBV10-3
len: 15
CDR3nt: TGTGCCATCAGTCGCGCCGGGGGGGCCCAGAACGAGCAGTACTTC
CDR3aa: CAISRAGGAQNEQYF

d_gene: -
abundance: -
j_gene: TRBJ1-2
v_gene: TRBV19
len: 14
CDR3nt: TGTGCCAGTAGTCGACAGTCCTCTAACTATGGCTACACCTTC
CDR3aa: CASSRQSSNYGYTF

d_gene: -
abundance: once
j_gene: TRBJ1-5
v_gene: TRBV30
len: 13
CDR3nt: TGTGCCTGGAGCCTTAGGGGGGCTCAGCCCCAGCATTTT
CDR3aa: CAWSLRGAQPQHF

d_gene: -
abundance: -
j_gene: TRBJ2-2
v_gene: TRBV27
len: 13
CDR3nt: TGTGCCAGCAGTCAATCGAACACCGGGGAGCTGTTTTTT
CDR3aa: CASSQSNTGELFF

d_gene: TRBD1
abundance: -
j_gene: TRBJ1-5
v_gene: TRBV6-5
len: 14
CDR3nt: TGTGCCAGCAGCCTGGACAGGGTCAATCAGCCCCAGCATTTT
CDR3aa: CASSLDRVNQPQHF

d_gene: TRBD1
abundance: -
j_gene: TRBJ1-2
v_gene: TRBV10-3
len: 17
CDR3nt: TGTGCCATCAGTGCGTTGAACAGGGGTCACCTTTACTATGGCTACACCTTC
CDR3aa: CAISALNRGHLYYGYTF